The following is a TCR beta chain sequence with its context. Time point denoted: 2013-2014 season, 7 days after vaccination. Method: immunoSEQ multiplex PCR; TCRdb's copy keeps in-frame clones and lacks some. The sample lists a few thousand clones; approximately 90% were seen once. Per germline, CDR1 SNHLY and CDR2 FYNNEI. Deletions cut 1 base from V and 8 bases from J, with 12 bases between. The CDR3 consists of 14 residues. The data originate from a study of follicular helper T cells after annual influenza vaccination. The sequences come from CXCR5+ CD38- circulating T follicular helper cells from blood, collected 7 days after influenza vaccination. Subset indicated: circulating Tfh, non-naive CD4+CXCR5+PD-1+ (ICOS+CD38+ or ICOS-CD38-). The receptor comes from an adult who received the influenza vaccine. This chain connects TRBV2 to TRBJ2-1; D not resolved. CDR3 nucleotide sequence: TGTGCCAGCAGTGAAGGTAGTCTCAACTATGAGCAGTTCTTC. Translating it yields CASSEGSLNYEQFF. Drawing the rest from reference TRBV2 and TRBJ2-1, the complete variable domain is EPEVTQTPSHQVTQMGQEVILRCVPISNHLYFYWYRQILGQKVEFLVSFYNNEISEKSEIFDDQFSVERPDGSNFTLKIRSTKLEDSAMYFCASSEGSLNYEQFFGPGTRLTVL.